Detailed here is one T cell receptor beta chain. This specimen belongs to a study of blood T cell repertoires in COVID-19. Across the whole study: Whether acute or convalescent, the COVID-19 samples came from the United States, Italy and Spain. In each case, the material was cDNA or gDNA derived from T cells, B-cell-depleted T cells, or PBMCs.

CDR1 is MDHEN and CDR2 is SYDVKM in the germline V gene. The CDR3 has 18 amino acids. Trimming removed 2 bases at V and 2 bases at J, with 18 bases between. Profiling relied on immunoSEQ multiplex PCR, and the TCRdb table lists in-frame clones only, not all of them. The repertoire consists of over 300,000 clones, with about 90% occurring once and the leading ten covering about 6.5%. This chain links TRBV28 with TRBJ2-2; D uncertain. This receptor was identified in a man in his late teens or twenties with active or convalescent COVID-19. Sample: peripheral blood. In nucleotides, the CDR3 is TGTGCCAGCAGTTTAATTGGGTCTTGGCTAGAAAACACCGGGGAGCTGTTTTTT. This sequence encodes CASSLIGSWLENTGELFF.